The following is a T cell receptor (beta chain) sequence with its context. The germline V gene has CDR1 SGHTA and CDR2 FQGNSA. V shed 1 base and J shed 5 bases, with 12 bases lying between them. The CDR3 is 15 amino acids. Tumor samples were taken before definitive surgery or chemotherapy. Profiling relied on immunoSEQ multiplex PCR, and the TCRdb table lists in-frame clones only, not all of them. The sample lists 8,800 or so clones; 72% were seen once. This entry comes from a study of high-grade serous ovarian cancer treatment subgroups. Across the study: On average, roughly 15,000 reads and 7,000 to 8,000 unique TCR beta rearrangements were obtained per sample.

The chain is built from TRBV7-2 and TRBJ1-5; tentatively, D is TRBD1 (5 bases). The sample was tumor tissue. The sequence was obtained from a human donor with high-grade serous ovarian cancer. The CDR3 protein is CASSLGQGRDQPQHF. The DNA for the CDR3 is TGTGCCAGCAGCTTAGGGCAGGGTAGAGATCAGCCCCAGCATTTT.